This T cell receptor beta chain was identified in a study of response to subunit inactivated influenza vaccine. This clonotype was seen more than once but under ten times. Its cognate antigen is unknown. TCRdb processed the RT-PCR reads anew with MiXCR; each CDR3 protein has one entry. The sample includes 650,000 to 700,000 distinct CDR3 sequences, 15% to 19% of them seen just once. Study observations and caveats: New T cells are recruited in small numbers by each seasonal influenza vaccination, according to the authors' suggestion.

The source is a man over 45 who received an inactivated influenza vaccine. This sample comprised PBMCs from blood, obtained 11 to 12 days after vaccination.

The CDR3 is CASSLEGWGNQPQHF. DNA for the CDR3: TGTGCCAGCAGCTTGGAGGGTTGGGGCAATCAGCCCCAGCATTTT. This sequence joins TRBV5-5 and TRBJ1-5; D call uncertain. V was clipped by 0 bases and J by 2 bases, with 9 bases between them. Germline V gives CDR1 SGHKS, CDR2 YYEKEE (reference sequence). This CDR3 is built from 15 residues. Full variable domain (outside the CDR3, taken from reference TRBV5-5 and TRBJ1-5): DAGVTQSPTHLIKTRGQQVTLRCSPISGHKSVSWYQQVLGQGPQFIFQYYEKEERGRGNFPDRFSARQFPNYSSELNVNALLLGDSALYLCASSLEGWGNQPQHFGDGTRLSIL.